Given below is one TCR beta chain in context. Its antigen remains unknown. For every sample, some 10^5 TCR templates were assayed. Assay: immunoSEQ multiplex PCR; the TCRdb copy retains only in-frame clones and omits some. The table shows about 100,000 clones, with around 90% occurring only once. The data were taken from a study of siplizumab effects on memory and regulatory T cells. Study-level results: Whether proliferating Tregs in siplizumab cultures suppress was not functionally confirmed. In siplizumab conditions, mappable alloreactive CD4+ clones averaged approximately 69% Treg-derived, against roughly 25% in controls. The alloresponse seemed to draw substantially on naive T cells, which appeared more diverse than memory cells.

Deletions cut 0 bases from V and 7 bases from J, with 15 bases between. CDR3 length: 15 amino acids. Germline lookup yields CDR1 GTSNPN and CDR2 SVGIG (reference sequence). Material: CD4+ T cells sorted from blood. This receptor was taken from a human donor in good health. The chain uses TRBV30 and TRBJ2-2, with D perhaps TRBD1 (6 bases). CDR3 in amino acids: CAWSVGVGAGGELFF. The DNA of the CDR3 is TGTGCCTGGAGTGTAGGGGTGGGGGCTGGCGGGGAGCTGTTTTTT.